This T cell receptor beta chain stems from a study of blood T cell repertoires in COVID-19. Overall study: Acute-phase and convalescent COVID-19 samples originated in the United States, Italy and Spain. PBMCs, B-cell-depleted T cells, or T cells were the source of the cDNA or gDNA that made up the material.

V lost 4 bases to trimming and J lost 7 bases, with 10 bases between them. Germline V gene data show CDR1 as KGHSH and CDR2 as LQKENI. The CDR3 covers 13 residues. Only in-frame clones appear in the TCRdb table, and some are missing; sequencing was by immunoSEQ multiplex PCR. The sample consists of some 270,000 clones, 75% to 90% of them appearing once. What was sequenced was peripheral blood. The chain combines TRBV18 with TRBJ1-4, with D perhaps matching TRBD1 (6 bases). The sequence came from a man between 45 and 60 years old with acute or convalescent COVID-19. The CDR3 loop reads CASSREGGEKLFF. The CDR3 DNA reads TGTGCCAGCTCACGGGAAGGGGGTGAAAAACTGTTTTTT.